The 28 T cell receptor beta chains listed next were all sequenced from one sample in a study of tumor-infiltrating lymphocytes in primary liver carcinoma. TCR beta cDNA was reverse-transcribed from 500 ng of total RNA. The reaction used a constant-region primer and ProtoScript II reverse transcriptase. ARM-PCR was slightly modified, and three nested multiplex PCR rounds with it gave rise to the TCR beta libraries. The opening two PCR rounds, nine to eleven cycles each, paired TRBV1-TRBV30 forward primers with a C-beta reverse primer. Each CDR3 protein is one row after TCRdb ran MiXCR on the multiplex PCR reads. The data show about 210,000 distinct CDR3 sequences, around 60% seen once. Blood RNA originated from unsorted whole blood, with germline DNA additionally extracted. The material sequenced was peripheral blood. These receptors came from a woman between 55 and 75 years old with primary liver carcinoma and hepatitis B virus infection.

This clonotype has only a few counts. The CDR3: CASNPGRISNQPQHF. The CDR3 DNA is TGTGCCAGCAACCCCGGCCGTATAAGCAATCAGCCCCAGCATTTT. The chain combines TRBV7-8 with TRBJ1-5; D remains ambiguous. Germline CDR1 and CDR2: SGHVS and FQNEAQ. This CDR3 spans 15 amino acids. V gave up 7 bases and J gave up 1 base, with 14 bases separating them. The full variable domain, in which reference TRBV7-8 and TRBJ1-5 provide the parts outside the CDR3, is GAGVSQSPRYKVAKRGQDVALRCDPISGHVSLFWYQQALGQGPEFLTYFQNEAQLDKSGLPSDRFFAERPEGSVSTLKIQRTQQEDSAVYLCASNPGRISNQPQHFGDGTRLSIL.

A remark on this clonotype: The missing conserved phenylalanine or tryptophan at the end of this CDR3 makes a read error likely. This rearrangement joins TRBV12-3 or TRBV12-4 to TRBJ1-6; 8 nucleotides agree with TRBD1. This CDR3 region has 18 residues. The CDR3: CASRPGTGRSSFNSPLHL. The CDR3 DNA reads TGTGCCAGCAGGCCCGGGACAGGAAGGAGCTCCTTTAATTCACCCCTCCACCTT.

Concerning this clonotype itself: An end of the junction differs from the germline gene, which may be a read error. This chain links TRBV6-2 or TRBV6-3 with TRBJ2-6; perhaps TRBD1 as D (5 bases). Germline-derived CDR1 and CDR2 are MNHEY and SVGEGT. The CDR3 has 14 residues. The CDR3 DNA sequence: TGTGCCATCAGTGGACATGGTGGGGCCAACGTCCTGGCTTTC. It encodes CAISGHGGANVLAF.

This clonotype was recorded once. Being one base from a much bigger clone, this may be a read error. CDR3 sequence: CASSLAHSGGGYGYTF. The CDR3 region has the DNA TGTGCCAGCAGCTTAGCCCATTCAGGGGGCGGGTATGGCTACACCTTC. The V and J genes are TRBV7-8 and TRBJ1-2; 8 nucleotides agree with TRBD1. Unmatched junction bases numbered 8, after V lost 0 bases and J lost 5 bases. This CDR3 is built from 16 residues. Germline assignment: CDR1 SGHVS and CDR2 FQNEAQ.

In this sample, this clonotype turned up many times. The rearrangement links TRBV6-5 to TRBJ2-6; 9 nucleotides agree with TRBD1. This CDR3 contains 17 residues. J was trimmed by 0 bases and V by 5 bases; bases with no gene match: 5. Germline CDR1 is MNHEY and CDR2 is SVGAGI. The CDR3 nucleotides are TGTGCCAGCAGTCGACAGGGGGGGCACTCTGGGGCCAACGTCCTGACTTTC. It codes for CASSRQGGHSGANVLTF.

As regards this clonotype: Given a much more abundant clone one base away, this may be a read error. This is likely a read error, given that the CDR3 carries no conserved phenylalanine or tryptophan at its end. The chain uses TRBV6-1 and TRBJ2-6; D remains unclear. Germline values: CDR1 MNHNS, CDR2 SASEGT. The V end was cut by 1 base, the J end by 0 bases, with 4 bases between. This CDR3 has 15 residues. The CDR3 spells CASSEGVSGANVLTY. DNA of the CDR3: TGTGCCAGCAGTGAAGGGGTCTCTGGGGCCAACGTCCTGACTTAC.

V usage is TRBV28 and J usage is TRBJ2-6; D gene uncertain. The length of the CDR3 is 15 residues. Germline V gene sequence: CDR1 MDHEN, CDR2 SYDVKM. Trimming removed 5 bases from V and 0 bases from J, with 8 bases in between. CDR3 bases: TGTGCCAGCAGTCGCCACCGCTCTGGGGCCAACGTCCTGACTTTC. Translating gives CASSRHRSGANVLTF. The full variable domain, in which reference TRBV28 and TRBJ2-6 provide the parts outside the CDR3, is DVKVTQSSRYLVKRTGEKVFLECVQDMDHENMFWYRQDPGLGLRLIYFSYDVKMKEKGDIPEGYSVSREKKERFSLILESASTNQTSMYLCASSRHRSGANVLTFGAGSRLTVL.

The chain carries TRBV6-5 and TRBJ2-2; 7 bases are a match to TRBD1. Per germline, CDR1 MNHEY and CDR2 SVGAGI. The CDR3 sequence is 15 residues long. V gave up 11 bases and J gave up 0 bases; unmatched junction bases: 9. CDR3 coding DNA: TGTGCCGCACAGGGGTATGGCCCGAACACCGGGGAGCTGTTTTTT. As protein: CAAQGYGPNTGELFF.

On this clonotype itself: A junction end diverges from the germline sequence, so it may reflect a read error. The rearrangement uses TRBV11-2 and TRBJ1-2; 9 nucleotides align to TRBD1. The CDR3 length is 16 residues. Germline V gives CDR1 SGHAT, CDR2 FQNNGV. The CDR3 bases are TGTGTCAGCAGCTTAGATAACAGGGGGCGCAGCTATGGCTATACCTTC. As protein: CVSSLDNRGRSYGYTF.

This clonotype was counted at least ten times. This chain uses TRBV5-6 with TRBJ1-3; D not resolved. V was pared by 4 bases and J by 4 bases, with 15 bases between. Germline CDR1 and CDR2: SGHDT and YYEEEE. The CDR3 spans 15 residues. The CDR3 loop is CASSPTSAGGNTIYF. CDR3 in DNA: TGTGCCAGCAGCCCCACATCGGCGGGAGGAAACACCATATATTTT. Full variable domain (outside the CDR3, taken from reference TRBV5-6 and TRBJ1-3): DAGVTQSPTHLIKTRGQQVTLRCSPKSGHDTVSWYQQALGQGPQFIFQYYEEEERQRGNFPDRFSGHQFPNYSSELNVNALLLGDSALYLCASSPTSAGGNTIYFGEGSWLTVV.

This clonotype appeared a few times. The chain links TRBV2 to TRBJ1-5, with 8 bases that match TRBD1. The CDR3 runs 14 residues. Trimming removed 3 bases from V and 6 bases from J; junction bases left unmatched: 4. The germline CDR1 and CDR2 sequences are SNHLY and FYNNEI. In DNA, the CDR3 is TGTGCCAGCAGTGAGAACAGGGGGGTTCAGCCCCAGCATTTT. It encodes CASSENRGVQPQHF.

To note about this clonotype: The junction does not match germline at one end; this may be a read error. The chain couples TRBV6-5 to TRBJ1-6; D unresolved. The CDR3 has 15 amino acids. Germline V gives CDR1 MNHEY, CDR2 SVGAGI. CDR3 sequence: CTSSYSGSVGSPPHF. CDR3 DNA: TGTACCAGCAGTTACTCTGGGAGTGTTGGATCACCCCCCCACTTT.

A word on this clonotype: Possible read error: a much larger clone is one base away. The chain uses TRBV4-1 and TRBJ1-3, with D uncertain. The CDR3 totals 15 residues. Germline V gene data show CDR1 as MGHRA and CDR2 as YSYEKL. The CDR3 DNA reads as TGCGCCAGCAGTCGGGTCATCGCGCCTGGAAACACCGTATATTTT. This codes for CASSRVIAPGNTVYF.

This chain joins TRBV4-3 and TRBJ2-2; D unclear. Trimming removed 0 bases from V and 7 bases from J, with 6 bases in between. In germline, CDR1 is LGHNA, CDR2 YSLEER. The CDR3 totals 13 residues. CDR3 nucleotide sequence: TGCGCCAGCAGCCAAGATTGGTACGGGGAGCTGTTTTTT. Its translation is CASSQDWYGELFF.

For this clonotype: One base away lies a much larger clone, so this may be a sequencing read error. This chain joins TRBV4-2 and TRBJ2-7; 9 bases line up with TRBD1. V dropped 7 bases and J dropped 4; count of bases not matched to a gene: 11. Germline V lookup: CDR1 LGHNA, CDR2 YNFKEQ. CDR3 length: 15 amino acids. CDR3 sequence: CASNQEGTGFYEQYF. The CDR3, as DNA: TGTGCCAGCAACCAGGAAGGGACAGGGTTTTACGAGCAGTACTTC.

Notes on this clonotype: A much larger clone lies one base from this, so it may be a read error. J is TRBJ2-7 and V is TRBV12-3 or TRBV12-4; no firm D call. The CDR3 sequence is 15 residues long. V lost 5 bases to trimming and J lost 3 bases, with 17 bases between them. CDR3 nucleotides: TGTGCCAGCAGTAAACGACCGCGGAGCTTCTACGAGCAGTACTTC. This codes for CASSKRPRSFYEQYF.

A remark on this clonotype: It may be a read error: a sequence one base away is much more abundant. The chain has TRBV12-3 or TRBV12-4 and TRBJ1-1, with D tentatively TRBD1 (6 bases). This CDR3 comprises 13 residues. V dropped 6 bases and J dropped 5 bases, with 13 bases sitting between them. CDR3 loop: CASRLQGLTEAFF. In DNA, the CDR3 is TGTGCCAGCAGGCTCCAGGGGTTAACTGAAGCTTTCTTT.

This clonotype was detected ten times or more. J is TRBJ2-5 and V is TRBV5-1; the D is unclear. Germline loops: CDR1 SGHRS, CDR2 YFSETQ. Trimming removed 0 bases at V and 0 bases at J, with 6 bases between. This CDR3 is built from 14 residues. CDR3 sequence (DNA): TGCGCCAGCAGCTTGGGAACATACCAAGAGACCCAGTACTTC. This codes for CASSLGTYQETQYF.

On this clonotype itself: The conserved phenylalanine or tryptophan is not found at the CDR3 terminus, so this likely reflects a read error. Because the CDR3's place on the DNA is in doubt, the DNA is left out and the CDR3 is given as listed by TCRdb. The CDR3 sequence is CANSYSRRPQHL. The V gene is TRBV6-2 or TRBV6-3, the J gene TRBJ1-5. Ends included, the CDR3 has 12 residues. Germline CDR1 and CDR2: MNHEY and SVGEGT.

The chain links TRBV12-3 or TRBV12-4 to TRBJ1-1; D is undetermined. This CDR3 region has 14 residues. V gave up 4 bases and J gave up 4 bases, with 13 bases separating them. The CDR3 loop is CASSSGKLGTEAFF. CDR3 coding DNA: TGTGCCAGCAGTTCCGGAAAACTGGGCACTGAAGCTTTCTTT.

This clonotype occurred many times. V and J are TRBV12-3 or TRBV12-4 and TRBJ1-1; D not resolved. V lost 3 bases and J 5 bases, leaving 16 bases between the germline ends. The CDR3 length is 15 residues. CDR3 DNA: TGTGCCAGCAGTTTCAACGGGAGGGAAGGAACTGAAGCTTTCTTT. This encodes CASSFNGREGTEAFF.

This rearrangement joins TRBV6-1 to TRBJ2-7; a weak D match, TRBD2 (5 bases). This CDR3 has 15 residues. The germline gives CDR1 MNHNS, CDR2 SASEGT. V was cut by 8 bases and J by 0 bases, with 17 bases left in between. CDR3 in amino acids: CASPGWAKNSYEQYF. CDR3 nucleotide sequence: TGTGCCAGCCCGGGGTGGGCCAAGAACTCCTACGAGCAGTACTTC.

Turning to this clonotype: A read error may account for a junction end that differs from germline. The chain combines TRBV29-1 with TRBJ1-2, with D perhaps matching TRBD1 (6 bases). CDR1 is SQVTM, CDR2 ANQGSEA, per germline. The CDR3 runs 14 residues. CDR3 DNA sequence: TGCAGTGTTGGGAGGGGACAAAAGGACTATGGCTACACCTTC. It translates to CSVGRGQKDYGYTF.

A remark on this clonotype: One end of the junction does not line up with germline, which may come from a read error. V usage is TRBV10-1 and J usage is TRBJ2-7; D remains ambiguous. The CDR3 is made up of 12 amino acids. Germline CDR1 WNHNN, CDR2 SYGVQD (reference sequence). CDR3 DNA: TGCGCCAGCAGCCCAGATTCCTGCGAGCAGTACTTC. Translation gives CASSPDSCEQYF.

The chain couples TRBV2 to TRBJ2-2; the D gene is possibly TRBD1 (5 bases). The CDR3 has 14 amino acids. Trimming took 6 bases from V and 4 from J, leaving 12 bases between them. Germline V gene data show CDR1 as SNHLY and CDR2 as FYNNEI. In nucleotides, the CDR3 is TGTGCCAGCAGCCCCAGGGTAGGCACCGGGGAGCTGTTTTTT. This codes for CASSPRVGTGELFF.

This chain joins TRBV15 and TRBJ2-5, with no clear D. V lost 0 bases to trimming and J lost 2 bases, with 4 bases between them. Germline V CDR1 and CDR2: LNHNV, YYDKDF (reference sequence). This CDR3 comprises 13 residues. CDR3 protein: CATSRERQETQYF. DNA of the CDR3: TGTGCCACCAGCAGAGAGCGTCAAGAGACCCAGTACTTC. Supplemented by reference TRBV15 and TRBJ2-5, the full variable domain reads DAMVIQNPRYQVTQFGKPVTLSCSQTLNHNVMYWYQQKSSQAPKLLFHYYDKDFNNEADTPDNFQSRRPNTSFCFLDIRSPGLGDTAMYLCATSRERQETQYFGPGTRLLVL.

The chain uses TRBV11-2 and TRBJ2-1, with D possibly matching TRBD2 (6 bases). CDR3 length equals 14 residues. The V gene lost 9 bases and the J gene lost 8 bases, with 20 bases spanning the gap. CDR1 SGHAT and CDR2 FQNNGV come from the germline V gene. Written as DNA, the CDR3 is TGTGCCAGTAACTTTGACCGACTAGTGGATGAGCAGTTCTTC. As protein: CASNFDRLVDEQFF.

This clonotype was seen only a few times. The CDR3 here is CASSGGSRGAGANVLTF. The CDR3 coding sequence is TGTGCCAGCAGTGGGGGCTCGCGGGGCGCTGGGGCCAACGTCCTGACTTTC. The J gene is TRBJ2-6, the V gene TRBV6-1, with D perhaps matching TRBD2 (6 bases). Germline V gene data show CDR1 as MNHNS and CDR2 as SASEGT. The germline V and J ends were trimmed by 4 bases and 2 bases, with 15 bases remaining between them. This CDR3 has 17 residues.